This T cell receptor beta chain is from a study of identical twins. Note on this clonotype: The antigen is not known.

One entry per CDR3 protein, called by TCRdb with MiXCR from the 5' RACE reads. The repertoire holds 600,000 to 850,000 distinct CDR3 sequences, with 18% as singletons. Overall study findings and caveats: Cross-sectional statistical analysis was relied on for the conclusions, without the same donors being followed. Memory repertoires showed no such pattern, whereas abundant cord blood beta clonotypes carried fewer insertions.

The germline gives CDR1 MNHEY, CDR2 SVGAGI. The CDR3 runs to 13 residues. V lost 6 bases to trimming and J lost 3 bases, with 12 bases between them. These data also formed part of another study, on T cells expressing NK-cell markers. In that study: Seven sequenced donors out of eight were HCMV-seropositive, one seronegative.

The sample comprised PBMCs. The chain recombines TRBV6-5 with TRBJ2-7; no clear D gene. This receptor was obtained from a woman younger than 35 in good health. CDR3 in amino acids: CASSYVGLYEQYF. The DNA for the CDR3 is TGTGCCAGCAGCTACGTTGGGCTCTACGAGCAGTACTTC.